Sequencing of this TCR beta chain was carried out in a study of CD8 T cells in Susac syndrome. Across the study: Patients with Susac syndrome were therapy-naive, taking corticosteroids, with some also receiving intravenous immunoglobulin, or taking intravenous immunoglobulin alone at the time their blood was drawn.

Random hexamers were used to reverse transcribe an amount of about 0.5 to 1 ug RNA. TCRdb recomputed calls from the immunoSEQ multiplex PCR reads with MiXCR, one row per CDR3 protein. Of 150,000 to 200,000 distinct CDR3 sequences in the sample, almost 96% were seen once. The receptor's source is a human donor with Susac syndrome. Sequenced material: CD4+ T cells from PBMCs.

CDR3 sequence: CASLAGGPTDTQYF. As DNA, the CDR3 is TGTGCCTCCCTAGCGGGGGGGCCGACAGATACGCAGTATTTT. The genes are TRBV10-3 and TRBJ2-3, with 12 bases matching TRBD2. Germline assignment: CDR1 ENHRY and CDR2 SYGVKD. The CDR3 has 14 residues. J was trimmed by 3 bases and V by 11 bases; bases with no gene match: 6.